This entry features one TCR beta chain sequence. Synthetically made TCR analog templates were put into each PCR as spikes. Sequenced by immunoSEQ multiplex PCR; TCRdb stores in-frame clones only, minus some. The top ten clones hold 1.6% of a sample with around 26,000 clones, 82% of them seen once. Time point defined: peripheral blood 6 weeks after treatment start. This record comes from a study of PD-L1 blockade in urothelial cancer. Study-wide context: From about 2014, patients received atezolizumab, given as 1,200 mg intravenously every 3 weeks. Blood analysis was done at 3 weeks (second dose) and 6 weeks after treatment began.

V gave up 4 bases and J gave up 4 bases; unmatched junction bases: 2. This CDR3 has 14 residues. Germline V gene data show CDR1 as MNHNS and CDR2 as SASEGT. The J gene is TRBJ1-1, the V gene TRBV6-1; TRBD1 matches 11 bases. This sample comprised PBMCs, obtained around atezolizumab (anti-PD-L1) treatment. The TCR originated in a man between 65 and 79 years old with urothelial cancer. CDR3 region: CASSVGTGGTEAFF. The CDR3 coding sequence is TGTGCCAGCAGTGTCGGGACAGGGGGCACTGAAGCTTTCTTT.